These 4 T cell receptor beta chains originate from one sample sequenced in a study of blood T cells in healthy people across ages. A second PCR, run for roughly 7 to 12 cycles, used a sample-barcoded 5' primer plus a J-beta primer mix. TCRdb re-called the 5' RACE reads through MiXCR, storing one row per CDR3 protein. The sample shows about a million distinct CDR3 sequences, roughly half of them seen only once. The sample consisted of blood. The receptors were sampled from a woman aged 55-70 years in good health.

This clonotype was counted a single time. V is TRBV5-1 and J is TRBJ2-3, with D tentatively TRBD2 (6 bases). The CDR3 consists of 16 residues. V lost 3 bases and J 0 bases, leaving 14 bases between the germline ends. Germline V gives CDR1 SGHRS, CDR2 YFSETQ. The CDR3 loop reads CASSSRLGTSTDTQYF. CDR3 nucleotide sequence: TGCGCCAGCAGCTCCCGCCTCGGGACTAGCACAGATACGCAGTATTTT.

A few counts support this clonotype. This chain connects TRBV7-2 to TRBJ1-2; D perhaps matches TRBD1 (6 bases). Germline V lookup: CDR1 SGHTA, CDR2 FQGNSA. The CDR3 covers 14 residues. Trimming took off 8 bases at V and 3 bases at J, with 16 bases between the two ends. The CDR3 is CASSYQQGYYGYTF. CDR3 coding DNA: TGTGCCAGCTCCTACCAACAGGGATACTATGGCTACACCTTC.

The rearrangement links TRBV28 to TRBJ1-6; 9 bases are a match to TRBD1. J gave up 3 bases and V 6 bases, and 9 bases lay outside the gene matches. Germline values: CDR1 MDHEN, CDR2 SYDVKM. The CDR3 extends over 17 amino acids. The CDR3 DNA reads TGTGCCAGCAGACCCGGGACAGGGACCGGCTATAATTCACCCCTCCACTTT. This translates into CASRPGTGTGYNSPLHF.

This clonotype has only a few counts. This chain joins TRBV20-1 and TRBJ2-7, with a weak D call TRBD2 (6 bases). This CDR3 contains 14 residues. V lost 7 bases, J lost 0 bases, and 16 bases lay in between. The germline V gene encodes CDR1 DFQATT and CDR2 SNEGSKA (reference sequence). This chain's CDR3 is CSGASRGFSYEQYF. In DNA, the CDR3 is TGCAGTGGGGCCTCGCGGGGATTCTCCTACGAGCAGTACTTC.